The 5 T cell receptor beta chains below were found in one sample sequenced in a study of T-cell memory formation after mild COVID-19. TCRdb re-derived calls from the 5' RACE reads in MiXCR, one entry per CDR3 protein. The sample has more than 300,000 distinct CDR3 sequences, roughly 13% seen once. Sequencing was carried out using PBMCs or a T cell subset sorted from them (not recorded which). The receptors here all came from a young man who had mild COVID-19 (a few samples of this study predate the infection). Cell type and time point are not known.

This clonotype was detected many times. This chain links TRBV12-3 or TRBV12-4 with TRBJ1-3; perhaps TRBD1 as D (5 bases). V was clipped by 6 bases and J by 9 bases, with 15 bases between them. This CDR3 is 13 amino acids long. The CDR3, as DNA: TGTGCCAGCAGCAGGACAAAGGCAAGCACCATATATTTT. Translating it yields CASSRTKASTIYF.

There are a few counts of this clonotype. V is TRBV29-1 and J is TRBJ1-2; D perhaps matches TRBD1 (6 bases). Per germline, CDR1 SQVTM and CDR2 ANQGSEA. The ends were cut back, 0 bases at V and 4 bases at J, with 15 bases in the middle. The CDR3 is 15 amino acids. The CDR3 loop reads CSVEDPVGAGYGYTF. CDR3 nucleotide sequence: TGCAGCGTTGAAGATCCGGTGGGGGCAGGCTATGGCTACACCTTC.

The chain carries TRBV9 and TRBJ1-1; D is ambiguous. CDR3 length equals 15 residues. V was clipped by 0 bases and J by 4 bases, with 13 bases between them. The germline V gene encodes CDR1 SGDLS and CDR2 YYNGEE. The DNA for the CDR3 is TGTGCCAGCAGCGTAGGCTGGGGAAAGACCACTGAAGCTTTCTTT. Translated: CASSVGWGKTTEAFF.

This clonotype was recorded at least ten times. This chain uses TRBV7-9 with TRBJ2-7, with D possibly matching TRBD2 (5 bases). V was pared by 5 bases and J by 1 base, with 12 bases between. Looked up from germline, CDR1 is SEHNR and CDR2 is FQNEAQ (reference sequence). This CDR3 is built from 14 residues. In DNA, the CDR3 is TGTGCCAGCAGCCCAACCCGGGGATCCTACGAGCAGTACTTC. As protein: CASSPTRGSYEQYF.

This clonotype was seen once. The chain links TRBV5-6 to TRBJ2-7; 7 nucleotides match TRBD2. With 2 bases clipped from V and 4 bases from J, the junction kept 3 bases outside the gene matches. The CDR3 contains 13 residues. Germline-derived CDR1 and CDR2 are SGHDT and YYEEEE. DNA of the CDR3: TGTGCCAGCAGCTTCGGGGGGTTGTACGAGCAGTACGTC. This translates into CASSFGGLYEQYV.